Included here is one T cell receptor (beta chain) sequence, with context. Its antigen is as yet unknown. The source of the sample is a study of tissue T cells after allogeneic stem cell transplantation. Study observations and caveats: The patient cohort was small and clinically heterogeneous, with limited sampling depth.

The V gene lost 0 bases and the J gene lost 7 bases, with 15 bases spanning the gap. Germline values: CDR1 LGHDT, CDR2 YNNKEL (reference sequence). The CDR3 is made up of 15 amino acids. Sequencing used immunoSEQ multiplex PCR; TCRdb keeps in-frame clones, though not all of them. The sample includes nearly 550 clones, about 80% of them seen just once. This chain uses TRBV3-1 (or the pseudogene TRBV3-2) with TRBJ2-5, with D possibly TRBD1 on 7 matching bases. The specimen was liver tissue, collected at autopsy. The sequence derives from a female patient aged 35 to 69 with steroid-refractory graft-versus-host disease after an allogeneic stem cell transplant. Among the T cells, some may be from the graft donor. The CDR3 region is CASSQDPGAGGTQYF. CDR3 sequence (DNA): TGTGCCAGCAGCCAAGATCCGGGAGCAGGGGGGACCCAGTACTTC.